Listed below are T cell receptor beta chains from one sample, sequenced in a study of blood T cells in healthy people across ages. TCRdb reanalysed the 5' RACE reads using MiXCR and keeps one entry per CDR3 protein. The sample lists under 1 million distinct CDR3 sequences, 40% to 50% occurring once. The specimen was blood. All receptors derive from a man aged 60 to 69 in good health. The CDR3 runs from the conserved cysteine through the conserved F or W. The D gene is left open where the match is weak. Clone size is stated in some rows and not others, as once, few, many or a class when expanded.

d_call j_call v_call clone_size cdr3_aa cdr3_nt
TRBD1 TRBJ2-7 TRBV27 few CASRHQGQGPSSYEQYF TGTGCCAGCAGACACCAGGGACAGGGTCCAAGCTCCTACGAGCAGTACTTC
. TRBJ2-7 TRBV7-2 . CASSWGRSVSYEQYF TGTGCCAGCAGCTGGGGGAGATCGGTCTCCTACGAGCAGTACTTC
. TRBJ1-1 TRBV6-1 few CASSEAGSGFRAFF TGTGCCAGCAGTGAAGCCGGGTCCGGGTTCCGAGCTTTCTTT
. TRBJ2-1 TRBV3-1 few CASSQGGADNEQFF TGTGCCAGCAGCCAAGGGGGGGCCGACAATGAGCAGTTCTTC
TRBD1 TRBJ2-2 TRBV6-4 . CASMKDRDTGELFF TGTGCCAGCATGAAGGACAGGGACACCGGGGAGCTGTTTTTT
TRBD1 TRBJ1-6 TRBV6-5 . CASGYRGTGAAKNNSPLHF TGTGCCAGCGGCTATCGAGGGACAGGGGCCGCGAAGAATAATTCACCCCTCCACTTT
TRBD2 TRBJ2-7 TRBV4-1 . CASSIPNSGGLGNEQYF TGCGCCAGCAGCATACCGAATAGCGGGGGGCTCGGAAATGAGCAGTACTTC
TRBD2 TRBJ2-4 TRBV7-2 . CASSLAAAGGRIGDIQYF TGTGCCAGCAGCTTAGCAGCGGCGGGGGGCCGGATTGGAGACATTCAGTACTTC
. TRBJ1-6 TRBV4-3 . CASSQDESAGLVLHF TGCGCCAGCAGCCAAGACGAGTCCGCGGGACTAGTCCTCCACTTT
TRBD1 TRBJ2-7 TRBV20-1 few CSAVRTGSSYEQYF TGCAGTGCTGTCCGGACAGGGAGCTCCTACGAGCAGTACTTC
. TRBJ1-4 TRBV7-2 . CASSLGYREGANEKLFF TGTGCCAGCAGCCTTGGATACAGGGAAGGCGCTAATGAAAAACTGTTTTTT
. TRBJ2-3 TRBV11-2 . CTSSPRDSTDTQYF TGTACCAGCAGCCCCCGGGACAGCACAGATACGCAGTATTTT
TRBD1 TRBJ1-1 TRBV19 . CASSTLTGGHTEAFF TGTGCCAGTAGTACCCTTACAGGGGGACACACTGAAGCTTTCTTT
. TRBJ2-5 TRBV6-6 few CASSYGSNGEQYF TGTGCCAGCAGTTACGGCTCCAATGGGGAGCAGTACTTC
. TRBJ2-3 TRBV7-2 . CASSLGRGGSVDTQYF TGTGCCAGCAGCTTGGGTAGGGGGGGGTCAGTAGATACGCAGTATTTT
. TRBJ1-6 TRBV2 few CASRPTGDSPLHF TGTGCCAGCAGACCCACAGGAGATTCACCCCTCCACTTT
. TRBJ2-1 TRBV12-3/TRBV12-4 few CASSYELGISNEQFF TGTGCCAGCAGTTACGAGCTGGGGATAAGCAATGAGCAGTTCTTC
. TRBJ1-2 TRBV27 . CASSCRPSQAAYGYTF TGTGCCAGCAGTTGCCGACCGTCGCAGGCCGCCTATGGCTACACCTTC
. TRBJ2-1 TRBV18 . CASSHGGEQFF TGTGCCAGCTCACATGGTGGTGAGCAGTTCTTC
. TRBJ2-4 TRBV29-1 . CSVEPNLAKNIQYF TGCAGCGTTGAACCGAACCTAGCCAAAAACATTCAGTACTTC
TRBD1 TRBJ2-1 TRBV5-6 . CASSSDLHRGGVNEQFF TGTGCCAGCAGCTCGGACCTACACAGGGGTGGAGTGAATGAGCAGTTCTTC
. TRBJ2-5 TRBV6-2/TRBV6-3 few CASSYGIFAETQYF TGTGCCAGCAGTTACGGGATTTTCGCAGAGACCCAGTACTTC
. TRBJ1-2 TRBV7-9 few CAAIRDGDFYGYTF TGTGCCGCAATACGGGACGGCGACTTCTATGGCTACACCTTC
TRBD1 TRBJ1-5 TRBV5-1 few CASSFTGDGQPQHF TGCGCCAGCAGCTTTACAGGGGACGGTCAGCCCCAGCATTTT
TRBD1 TRBJ1-1 TRBV30 . CAWSLPGQGSGTEAFF TGTGCCTGGAGTCTCCCGGGACAGGGGTCGGGGACTGAAGCTTTCTTT
TRBD1 TRBJ1-4 TRBV7-2 . CASSETGGGEKLFF TGTGCCAGCAGTGAGACAGGGGGGGGGGAAAAACTGTTTTTT
TRBD1 TRBJ1-2 TRBV6-2/TRBV6-3 . CASSDSQGAHGYTF TGTGCCAGCAGTGACTCACAGGGGGCGCATGGCTACACCTTC
. TRBJ1-1 TRBV4-3 . CASSQVITGEAFF TGCGCCAGCAGCCAAGTCATAACGGGCGAAGCTTTCTTT
. TRBJ2-5 TRBV2 . CASSEGPTDDETQYF TGTGCCAGCAGTGAAGGTCCAACAGACGATGAGACCCAGTACTTC
. TRBJ1-2 TRBV29-1 . CSVEAPTGANYGYTF TGCAGCGTTGAAGCGCCGACAGGAGCCAACTATGGCTACACCTTC
. TRBJ2-7 TRBV6-1 few CASSEATGYAQYF TGTGCCAGCAGTGAAGCCACAGGCTACGCGCAGTACTTC
. TRBJ2-7 TRBV28 . CASSLTTSYNEQYF TGTGCCAGTAGTTTGACAACCTCCTACAATGAGCAGTACTTC
. TRBJ2-3 TRBV13 . CASSLILGGLPDTQYF TGTGCCAGCAGCCTTATCCTGGGGGGGCTCCCAGATACGCAGTATTTT
. TRBJ1-2 TRBV12-3/TRBV12-4 few CASSISHSVGGYTF TGTGCCAGCAGTATCTCCCACAGCGTTGGCGGCTACACCTTC
TRBD1 TRBJ2-7 TRBV29-1 few CSVAGTASSYEQYF TGCAGCGTGGCTGGGACAGCAAGCTCCTACGAGCAGTACTTC
. TRBJ2-6 TRBV11-2 . CASSAHRVSGANVLTF TGTGCCAGCAGCGCCCACAGGGTCTCTGGGGCCAACGTCCTGACTTTC
. TRBJ1-2 TRBV6-5 few CASTASRRWGYTF TGTGCCAGCACTGCCTCCAGGCGATGGGGCTACACCTTC
. TRBJ1-2 TRBV27 . CASSPLGTQIYGYTF TGTGCCAGCAGTCCGCTCGGCACCCAGATCTATGGCTACACCTTC
. TRBJ2-1 TRBV2 . CASSVRVWGQFF TGTGCCAGCAGTGTAAGGGTATGGGGGCAGTTCTTC